The source of this T cell receptor beta chain is a study of OX40 agonist ivuxolimab in advanced cancers. In terms of the full investigation: Ivuxolimab was an agonistic, fully human IgG2 monoclonal antibody directed against OX40 (CD134), a costimulatory receptor. The point of sequencing TCRbeta in the periphery was to test whether ivuxolimab changed TCR sequence diversity and drove clonal T-cell expansion. Among the approximately 54 dose-escalation patients, about 19 had hepatocellular carcinoma, approximately 15 melanoma, 9 renal cell carcinoma and 9 head and neck cancer. Partial responses were achieved by three dose-escalation patients, of whom one had hepatocellular carcinoma and two had cutaneous melanoma. In the dose-escalation cohort, approximately 82% of patients were male, and the mean age was around 65 years with a range of about 20 to 80. The monotherapy dose-escalation portion (N of about 49 patients) of the phase I ivuxolimab trial is reported in the paper. Prior anti-PD-1, anti-PD-L1 or anti-CTLA-4 therapy was permitted, and approximately 41% of dose-escalation patients had received checkpoint inhibitors. Intravenous ivuxolimab was administered to patients every 2 weeks at six dose levels: 0.01, 0.1, 0.3, 1.5, 3 and 10 mg/kg. The paper's findings and limits, for the study overall: After ivuxolimab, more expanded clones were found on average in CD8+ T cells than in CD4+ T cells. In the 0.1-3.0 mg/kg groups, partial responders were among the patients with the lowest normalized peripheral clonal expansion, particularly in CD8+ T cells. Low levels of normalized T-cell clonal expansion were also seen in some patients who did not respond. The antigen specificity of the clonally expanded peripheral T cells was not determined. At doses of 0.1 to 3.0 mg/kg, clonal expansion of both CD4+ and CD8+ blood T cells was observed from baseline to week 6.

On this clone: This clone's antigen is unknown. Per-nucleotide qualities are absent, and no much larger clonotype sits a single base away.

Patients with autoimmune disease history or receiving systemic immunosuppression were excluded from the trial. Peripheral blood for TCR sequencing was collected from all dose cohorts at baseline, on cycle 4 day 1, and on cycle 7 day 1. The samples were drawn from a first-in-human, open-label, multicenter phase I dose-escalation trial of ivuxolimab. Adults with locally advanced or metastatic head and neck squamous cell, hepatocellular, melanoma or renal cell carcinoma were enrolled in the trial. Before TCR sequencing, CD4+ and CD8+ T cells were separately sorted from peripheral blood. Genomic DNA was isolated from the sorted cells so that the TCRbeta CDR3 region could be sequenced. The immunoSEQ Assay was used for sequencing of TCRbeta CDR3 regions. Held by TCRdb, this immuneACCESS table contains in-frame sequences only and omits some clones. Under half of the omission traces to an unresolved V gene where checked; the cause of the rest is unknown. The sample table lists about 100,000 clones, around 90% of them with a count of one. The top ten clonotypes cover 0.5% to 0.65% of the sample.

CDR1 and CDR2 (MDHEN, SYDVKM) derive from the germline V gene. V is trimmed back by 6 bases and J by 4 bases, and the junction contains 10 bases that no gene match accounts for. From the cysteine through the phenylalanine, the CDR3 covers 16 amino acids. Of all the DNA, just the CDR3 is kept, 48 bases in frame from base 1. Rearrangement joined TRBV28 to TRBJ2-1; 9 central bases correspond to TRBD2. This material consisted of CD4+ or CD8+ T cells sorted from blood, taken in a trial of the OX40 agonist ivuxolimab. The source is an adult with an advanced solid tumor such as melanoma, head and neck, liver or kidney cancer. The CDR3 region reads CASSHLAGKEYNEQFF. Read as DNA, the sequence is TGTGCCAGCAGCCACCTAGCGGGAAAGGAGTACAATGAGCAGTTCTTC.